The clone carrying this TCR beta chain was detected a few times. Its antigen is still unknown. In germline, CDR1 is MNHEY, CDR2 SVGEGT. The V end was cut by 3 bases, the J end by 6 bases, with 11 bases between. The CDR3 is 13 residues long. The study amplified TCR beta CDR3 regions using RNA transcripts. In the first round, RT-PCR was carried out with HTBI primers, and a multiplex PCR formed the second round. TCRdb redid the calling of the multiplex PCR reads with MiXCR, one entry per CDR3 protein. This table holds over a million distinct CDR3 sequences, around a third found once. The data originate from a study of Graves' ophthalmopathy and Graves' hyperthyroidism. Study conclusions and caveats: Blood also contained most of the expanded thyroid clonotypes above 0.001 frequency.

The clonotype comes from an adult man with Graves' hyperthyroidism. This chain joins TRBV6-2 or TRBV6-3 and TRBJ1-2; tentatively, D is TRBD1 (6 bases). What was sequenced was peripheral blood or thyroid tissue (not recorded which). The CDR3 DNA reads TGTGCCAGCAGTTATGGGGGGCATAATGGCTACACCTTC. Protein product: CASSYGGHNGYTF.